The 32 T cell receptor beta chains given below trace back to one sample, sequenced in a study of CD8+ T cells in alopecia areata. Cell sorting was performed on pooled cutaneous lymph node cells with CD4, CD8alpha, NKG2D, NKG2ACE and other markers. cDNA prepared by RNA extraction and subsequent reverse transcription served as the template for sequencing. Assay: immunoSEQ multiplex PCR; the TCRdb copy retains only in-frame clones and omits some. The sample yields around 300,000 clones, without any singletons. Specimen: CD4+ T cells sorted from a lymph node. The source of these receptors is a C3H/HeJ mouse with alopecia areata. The strain is characterized by the MHC haplotype H2-k.

This clone came up many times. Genes and germline are mouse. The sequenced fragment ends 4 residues before the CDR3 boundary, so the rest is inferred from the germline J gene. The chain links TRBV17 to TRBJ2-2; D uncertain. With 6 bases removed from V and 0 bases from J, the gap between germline ends came to 11 bases. Germline V lookup: CDR1 MNHDT, CDR2 YYDKIL. The CDR3 has 15 amino acids. The CDR3 loop reads CASRAQTSNTGQLYF. The sequenced part of the CDR3 DNA is TGTGCTAGCAGGGCCCAGACTTCAAACACCGGG.

As for this clone: The listed genes are named as in mouse. The CDR3 end is not reached by the read, which stops 4 residues before it; the germline J gene fills it in. The V gene is TRBV5, the J gene TRBJ2-4; 7 positions agree with TRBD2. Germline loops: CDR1 LGHNA, CDR2 YNLKQL (reference sequence). The CDR3 spans 13 residues. The CDR3 protein is CASSQAGGNTLYF. CDR3 DNA, as far as it was read: TGTGCCAGCAGCCAAGCTGGGGGAAAC.

As regards this clone: Any gene name here is a mouse gene name. The observed sequence ends 4 residues before the CDR3 terminus, with the missing tail filled in from the germline J gene. The identical CDR3 is also encoded by other nucleotide sequences in the sample. This chain links TRBV13-1 with TRBJ2-7, with D tentatively TRBD1 (5 bases). Germline V gives CDR1 NSHNY, CDR2 SYGAGN. Trimming took off 3 bases at V and 3 bases at J, with 10 bases between the two ends. The CDR3 extends over 13 amino acids. Partial CDR3 DNA: TGTGCCAGCAGTGTCCAAGACAGCTAT. It specifies CASSVQDSY. The CDR3 as a whole reads CASSVQDSYEQYF.

With regard to this clone: Gene names are mouse gene names. The part of the CDR3 DNA that was read is TGTGCCAGCAGTGTCCTGGGTAGTGCAGAA. It specifies CASSVLGSAE. The CDR3, in full, reads CASSVLGSAETLYF. The V gene is TRBV13-3, the J gene TRBJ2-3; weak D call: TRBD2 (5 bases). The CDR3 goes on 4 residues after the read ends, and that part is filled in from the germline J gene. The CDR3 consists of 14 residues. The V gene's germline CDR1 is NNHDY and CDR2 SYVADS. Trimming removed 3 bases at V and 0 bases at J, with 8 bases between.

This clone was seen more than once but under ten times. Gene names denote mouse genes. The CDR3 is cut off 3 residues early in the read; its end comes from the germline J gene. The chain is built from TRBV13-2 and TRBJ1-6; perhaps TRBD1 as D (6 bases). TRBJ1-6 has ORF status, its function being uncertain. V dropped 4 bases and J dropped 2 bases, with 10 bases sitting between them. This CDR3 is built from 15 residues. The germline V gene encodes CDR1 NNHNN and CDR2 SYGAGS (reference sequence). CDR3: CASGWTETYNSPLYF. The covered CDR3 bases are TGTGCCAGCGGTTGGACAGAAACCTATAATTCGCCC.

This clone occurred a few times. Mouse gene names and germline throughout. The read ends 4 residues before the CDR3 terminus; that terminus is restored from the germline J gene. In the same sample, other DNA sequences code for this CDR3. The chain links TRBV31 to TRBJ1-1; weak D call: TRBD1 (5 bases). V shed 0 bases and J shed 4 bases, with 6 bases lying between them. The germline CDR1 and CDR2 sequences are GKSSPN and SITVG. The length of the CDR3 is 12 residues. CDR3 DNA (partial): TGTGCCTGGAGTCTGAGGGGCACA. It yields the protein CAWSLRGT. The whole CDR3 sequence is CAWSLRGTEVFF. The full variable domain, rest sourced from reference TRBV31 and TRBJ1-1, is AQTIHQWPVAEIKAVGSPLSLGCTIKGKSSPNLYWYWQATGGTLQQLFYSITVGQVESVVQLNLSASRPKDDQFILSTEKLLLSHSGFYLCAWSLRGTEVFFGKGTRLTVV.

This clone was recorded a few times. Mouse names are used for the genes. With the read ending 4 residues before the CDR3 end, the germline J gene is used to fill in that end. The sample has other DNA sequences that encode this CDR3 too. V gene TRBV19 combines with J gene TRBJ2-2; tentative D call: TRBD1 (6 bases). This CDR3 contains 13 residues. The germline CDR1 and CDR2 sequences are FNHDT and SITEND (reference sequence). Trimming pared 6 bases from V and 2 bases from J, leaving 8 bases between. CDR3 residues: CASKQGNTGQLYF. CDR3 bases read: TGTGCCAGCAAACAGGGCAACACCGGG. Full variable domain (missing parts from reference TRBV19 and TRBJ2-2): GGIITQTPKFLIGQEGQKLTLKCQQNFNHDTMYWYRQDSGKGLRLIYYSITENDLQKGDLSEGYDASREKKSSFSLTVTSAQKNEMAVFLCASKQGNTGQLYFGEGSKLTVL.

Turning to this clone: Here the gene names and germline are mouse. The read terminates 4 residues before the CDR3 end, so the remaining end is supplied by the germline J gene. The chain employs TRBV31 and TRBJ2-1; 10 nucleotides align to TRBD2. This CDR3 is built from 12 residues. CDR1 is GKSSPN, CDR2 SITVG, per germline. The CDR3 region is CAWRDWGSEQFF. Partial CDR3 DNA: TGTGCCTGGAGGGACTGGGGGTCT.

This clone has a handful of counts. Genes and germline are mouse. The read halts 4 residues ahead of the CDR3 end, with the missing end drawn from the germline J gene. The V call is TRBV29, the J call TRBJ2-1; TRBD1 is a possible D gene (6 bases). Between the trimmed V and J ends, which lost 9 bases and 1 base, there was a span of 10 bases. Germline-derived CDR1 and CDR2 are MSHET and SYDVDS. There are 13 residues in the CDR3. Partial CDR3 DNA: TGTGCTAGACGGGACAAGAACTATGCT. As protein: CARRDKNYA. The entire CDR3 protein is CARRDKNYAEQFF.

This clone has a handful of counts. Mouse gene names apply. With the read ending 4 residues before the CDR3 end, the germline J gene is used to fill in that end. The V call is TRBV12-1, the J call TRBJ1-2; TRBD1 is a possible D gene (5 bases). The germline V gene has CDR1 SGHSN and CDR2 HYEKVE. This CDR3 has 14 residues. The CDR3 spells CASSLGGKGSDYTF. The CDR3 DNA, read in part, is TGTGCCAGCTCTCTCGGGGGGAAGGGGTCC.

This clone was seen a handful of times. The genes are named according to mouse. With the read ending 4 residues before the CDR3 end, the germline J gene is used to fill in that end. J is TRBJ2-2 and V is TRBV5, with TRBD2 identical over 8 bases. J lost 2 bases, V lost 0 bases, and 5 bases had no gene match. Germline CDR1 is LGHNA and CDR2 is YNLKQL (reference sequence). This CDR3 has 17 amino acids. The sequenced part of the CDR3 DNA is TGTGCCAGCAGCCAAGATCCCAACTGGGGGAACACCGGG. Protein product: CASSQDPNWGNTG. The complete CDR3 sequence is CASSQDPNWGNTGQLYF.

This clone was seen only a few times. Mouse germline and gene names are used. Within the sample, other DNA sequences also encode this same CDR3. The CDR3 spells CASSPTGVSYEQYF. CDR3 bases read: TGTGCCAGCAGTCCTACAGGGGTCTCCTAT. This chain links TRBV19 with TRBJ2-7, with 7 positions matching TRBD1. Sequencing ends 4 residues short of the CDR3 end; the germline J gene provides the rest. The V and J ends lost 4 bases and 0 bases, in that order; junction bases with no gene match: 4. The CDR3 runs to 14 residues. The germline CDR1 and CDR2 sequences are FNHDT and SITEND (reference sequence).

As regards this clone: Germline and genes: mouse. The CDR3 loop is CTCSGTTSAETLYF. The DNA read from the CDR3 is TGCACCTGCAGTGGGACAACTAGTGCAGAA. The J gene is TRBJ2-3, the V gene TRBV1, with D perhaps TRBD1 (5 bases). The read is 4 residues too short to cover the CDR3 end, so that end is filled in from the germline J gene. Germline V gene sequence: CDR1 NSQYPW, CDR2 LRSPGD (reference sequence). V lost 4 bases to trimming and J lost 0 bases, with 8 bases between them. This CDR3 has 14 amino acids.

In the case of this clone: Germline and genes: mouse. The read terminates 4 residues ahead of where the CDR3 ends, so the germline J gene completes it. The chain recombines TRBV13-3 with TRBJ1-2; 8 nucleotides match TRBD1. V lost 1 base to trimming and J lost 4 bases; unmatched junction nucleotides: 6. This CDR3 is built from 15 residues. Per the germline V gene, CDR1 is NNHDY and CDR2 is SYVADS. The DNA read from the CDR3 is TGTGCCAGCAGTGATCGCAGGGGGCTTATCTCC. Encoded protein: CASSDRRGLIS. The full-length CDR3 reads as CASSDRRGLISDYTF.

This clone was found a few times. Mouse germline and gene names are used. The read stops 4 residues short of the end of the CDR3; the missing end is completed from the germline J gene. The genes are TRBV1 and TRBJ1-2; 9 bases align to TRBD1. The trim removed 1 base at V and 0 bases at J, leaving 3 bases unmatched. Germline assignment: CDR1 NSQYPW and CDR2 LRSPGD (reference sequence). The CDR3 covers 16 residues. CDR3 bases read: TGCACCTGCAGTGCAGCGGGACAGGGCGCAAACTCC. Protein sequence: CTCSAAGQGANS. The whole CDR3 reads CTCSAAGQGANSDYTF.

Points on this clone: Gene labels here are mouse ones. The read gets to within 4 residues of the CDR3 end, and the germline J gene fills in the rest. Other nucleotide sequences in the sample specify the same CDR3. The rearrangement links TRBV13-1 to TRBJ1-1; 8 nucleotides agree with TRBD1. CDR1 is NSHNY and CDR2 is SYGAGN in the germline V gene. The CDR3 covers 14 residues. Trimming removed 0 bases from V and 4 bases from J; junction bases left unmatched: 2. The sequenced CDR3 bases are TGTGCCAGCAGTGATGCTACAGGGGGCACA. This sequence encodes CASSDATGGT. In full, the CDR3 reads CASSDATGGTEVFF.

On this clone itself: Mouse gene names apply. The CDR3 is cut off 3 residues early in the read; its end comes from the germline J gene. The chain combines TRBV13-3 with TRBJ1-6; D perhaps matches TRBD1 (5 bases). TRBJ1-6 is an ORF, and what it does is uncertain. The germline CDR1 and CDR2 sequences are NNHDY and SYVADS. V was cut by 5 bases and J by 5 bases, with 8 bases left in between. This CDR3 region has 13 residues. The CDR3 reads CASSDSNNSPLYF. Incomplete CDR3 DNA: TGTGCCAGCAGCGACAGCAATAATTCGCCC.

As to this clone: Gene names follow the mouse nomenclature. Read data end 4 residues before the CDR3 end; the end is taken from the germline J gene. V is TRBV1 and J is TRBJ2-7, with TRBD2 identical over 9 bases. Trimming removed 3 bases from V and 3 bases from J; junction bases left unmatched: 9. Germline V lookup: CDR1 NSQYPW, CDR2 LRSPGD (reference sequence). The CDR3 sequence is 16 residues long. The sequenced CDR3 bases are TGCACCTGCAGTGCCTCTCCACTGGGGGGCAACTAT. Translation: CTCSASPLGGNY. The full CDR3 is CTCSASPLGGNYEQYF.

This clone was found many times. Each gene name is a mouse one. The CDR3 end lies 4 residues beyond the end of the read and is filled in from the germline J gene. Additional DNA sequences in this sample encode the identical CDR3. The rearrangement joins TRBV1 to TRBJ2-5; the D gene is possibly TRBD1 (6 bases). The germline V gene encodes CDR1 NSQYPW and CDR2 LRSPGD (reference sequence). The CDR3 sequence is 14 residues long. V dropped 0 bases and J dropped 2 bases, with 6 bases sitting between them. CDR3 loop: CTCSADRGQDTQYF. CDR3 DNA, as far as it was read: TGCACCTGCAGTGCAGACAGGGGCCAAGAC.

With regard to this clone: The gene names given are mouse names. The CDR3 end falls 4 residues outside the read, so it is completed with the germline J gene. The chain recombines TRBV13-3 with TRBJ2-1, with D possibly matching TRBD1 (5 bases). The germline V and J ends were trimmed by 7 bases and 0 bases, with 8 bases remaining between them. CDR1 is NNHDY, CDR2 SYVADS, per germline. The CDR3 consists of 13 residues. The part of the CDR3 DNA that was read is TGTGCCAGCCAGACAGTTAACTATGCT. The encoded protein is CASQTVNYA. The CDR3 as a whole reads CASQTVNYAEQFF.

This clone has at least ten counts. The genes are named according to mouse. Read coverage stops 4 residues before the CDR3 terminus; the germline J gene supplies the remainder. Other DNA sequences from this sample encode an identical CDR3 as well. The chain has TRBV13-1 and TRBJ1-1; D perhaps matches TRBD1 (5 bases). CDR1 NSHNY and CDR2 SYGAGN come from the germline V gene. V was pared by 5 bases and J by 0 bases, with 8 bases between. This CDR3 region has 13 residues. The sequenced CDR3 bases are TGTGCCAGCAGCCTGGGACAGAACACA. Amino acid sequence: CASSLGQNT. The full CDR3 reads CASSLGQNTEVFF.

Comments on this clone: The gene names given are mouse names. Here the CDR3 reads CASSDAAGGRDTQYF. CDR3 DNA (partial): TGTGCCAGCAGTGATGCAGCGGGGGGGAGGGAC. The chain links TRBV13-1 to TRBJ2-5; 7 bases are a match to TRBD2. The read is 4 residues too short to cover the CDR3 end, so that end is filled in from the germline J gene. Germline CDR1 reads NSHNY; CDR2 reads SYGAGN. The CDR3 contains 15 residues.

As regards this clone: Mouse germline and gene names are used. The read terminates 4 residues before the CDR3 end, so the remaining end is supplied by the germline J gene. The same CDR3 also results from other DNA sequences found in this sample. V and J are TRBV13-2 and TRBJ2-5; TRBD1 might be the D (6 bases). V was pared by 5 bases and J by 2 bases, with 9 bases between. The CDR3 runs 13 residues. The V gene's germline CDR1 is NNHNN and CDR2 SYGAGS (reference sequence). This CDR3 is CASGRDIQDTQYF. The CDR3 DNA, read in part, is TGTGCCAGCGGCCGGGACATCCAAGAC.

This clone has at least ten counts. Here the gene names and germline are mouse. The CDR3 end falls 4 residues outside the read, so it is completed with the germline J gene. V usage is TRBV29 and J usage is TRBJ2-1, with 9 positions matching TRBD1. The CDR3 is 15 amino acids. The J segment lost 5 bases and the V segment lost 5 bases, leaving 7 bases of the junction unmatched. Germline V lookup: CDR1 MSHET, CDR2 SYDVDS. The sequenced CDR3 bases are TGTGCTAGCAGTCGAGGACAGGGGTTCGATGCT. It specifies CASSRGQGFDA. The CDR3 as a whole reads CASSRGQGFDAEQFF.

This clone appeared a few times. Genes and germline are mouse. The read ends 4 residues before the CDR3 terminus; that terminus is restored from the germline J gene. This chain joins TRBV5 and TRBJ2-3, with D maybe TRBD2 (5 bases). The V gene's germline CDR1 is LGHNA and CDR2 YNLKQL (reference sequence). CDR3 length equals 16 residues. V was pared by 0 bases and J by 0 bases, with 10 bases between. This CDR3 reads CASSQDSGRSAETLYF. The DNA read from the CDR3 is TGTGCCAGCAGCCAAGATTCTGGGCGGAGTGCAGAA.

This clone was seen ten or more times. Gene names follow the mouse nomenclature. The identical CDR3 is also encoded by other nucleotide sequences in the sample. This CDR3 is CTCSAGTGDSDYTF. The CDR3 DNA, read in part, is TGCACCTGCAGTGCCGGGACAGGGGACTCC. V gene TRBV1 combines with J gene TRBJ1-2; 10 bases align to TRBD1. The CDR3 end is not reached by the read, which stops 4 residues before it; the germline J gene fills it in. CDR1 is NSQYPW, CDR2 LRSPGD, per germline (reference sequence). Trimming at V came to 3 bases and at J to 3 bases, leaving 1 base not matched to a gene. This CDR3 comprises 14 residues.

This clone has just a few counts. The gene symbols are mouse symbols. The read stops 4 residues short of the end of the CDR3; the missing end is completed from the germline J gene. J is TRBJ2-5 and V is TRBV31, with D possibly matching TRBD2 (6 bases). Per germline, CDR1 GKSSPN and CDR2 SITVG. CDR3 length: 14 residues. CDR3 sequence reads: CAWSLSHWADTQYF. The DNA read from the CDR3 is TGTGCCTGGAGTCTCTCGCACTGGGCGGAC.

Remarks on this clone: Mouse gene names apply. The CDR3 region is CASSMAGGDEQYF. The sequenced CDR3 bases are TGTGCCAGCAGTATGGCTGGGGGAGAT. V and J are TRBV13-3 and TRBJ2-7, with 7 bases fitting TRBD2. The read falls 4 residues short of the CDR3 end, and the missing part is taken from the germline J gene. Germline lookup yields CDR1 NNHDY and CDR2 SYVADS. The CDR3 is 13 amino acids.

Comment on this clone: Gene names denote mouse genes. The read stops 4 residues short of the end of the CDR3; the missing end is completed from the germline J gene. V usage is TRBV29 and J usage is TRBJ1-2; 12 bases align to TRBD1. V was pared by 6 bases and J by 4 bases, with 6 bases of the junction left unmatched. The V gene's germline CDR1 is MSHET and CDR2 SYDVDS. This CDR3 is 15 amino acids long. Here the CDR3 reads CASRGTGGAGSDYTF. CDR3 DNA (partial): TGTGCTAGCAGGGGGACAGGGGGCGCCGGCTCC.

Worth noting for this clone: The genes and germline here are from mouse. Read data end 4 residues before the CDR3 end; the end is taken from the germline J gene. The sample carries other DNA sequences with the same CDR3. The chain recombines TRBV13-2 with TRBJ2-1; 10 nucleotides agree with TRBD2. This CDR3 comprises 14 residues. Germline V gene lookup returns CDR1 NNHNN and CDR2 SYGAGS (reference sequence). CDR3 DNA, as far as it was read: TGTGCCAGCGGTGACTGGGGGGGCGGGGCT. Its translation: CASGDWGGGA. The full CDR3 protein reads CASGDWGGGAEQFF.

As concerns this clone: The germline and genes are mouse ones. The read ends 4 residues early relative to the CDR3; the germline J gene fills the gap. The rearrangement joins TRBV13-2 to TRBJ2-1, with TRBD2 matching over 8 bases. Per the germline V gene, CDR1 is NNHNN and CDR2 is SYGAGS (reference sequence). The junction had 6 bases not matched to a gene; V was cut back by 2 bases and J by 2 bases. The length of the CDR3 is 16 residues. CDR3 region: CASGDRGGADYAEQFF. CDR3 DNA, as far as it was read: TGTGCCAGCGGTGACCGGGGGGGCGCGGACTATGCT.

To note about this clone: Gene and germline names: mouse. Sequencing ends 4 residues short of the CDR3 end; the germline J gene provides the rest. V usage is TRBV19 and J usage is TRBJ2-5; D unclear. Germline V gene data show CDR1 as FNHDT and CDR2 as SITEND (reference sequence). The V end lost 3 bases, the J end lost 1 base, and 6 bases lay between the germline ends. The length of the CDR3 is 13 residues. Partial CDR3 DNA: TGTGCCAGCAGTACCCCAGACCAAGAC. This encodes CASSTPDQD. The complete CDR3 protein is CASSTPDQDTQYF. The whole variable domain, remainder taken from reference TRBV19 and TRBJ2-5, is GGIITQTPKFLIGQEGQKLTLKCQQNFNHDTMYWYRQDSGKGLRLIYYSITENDLQKGDLSEGYDASREKKSSFSLTVTSAQKNEMAVFLCASSTPDQDTQYFGPGTRLLVL.